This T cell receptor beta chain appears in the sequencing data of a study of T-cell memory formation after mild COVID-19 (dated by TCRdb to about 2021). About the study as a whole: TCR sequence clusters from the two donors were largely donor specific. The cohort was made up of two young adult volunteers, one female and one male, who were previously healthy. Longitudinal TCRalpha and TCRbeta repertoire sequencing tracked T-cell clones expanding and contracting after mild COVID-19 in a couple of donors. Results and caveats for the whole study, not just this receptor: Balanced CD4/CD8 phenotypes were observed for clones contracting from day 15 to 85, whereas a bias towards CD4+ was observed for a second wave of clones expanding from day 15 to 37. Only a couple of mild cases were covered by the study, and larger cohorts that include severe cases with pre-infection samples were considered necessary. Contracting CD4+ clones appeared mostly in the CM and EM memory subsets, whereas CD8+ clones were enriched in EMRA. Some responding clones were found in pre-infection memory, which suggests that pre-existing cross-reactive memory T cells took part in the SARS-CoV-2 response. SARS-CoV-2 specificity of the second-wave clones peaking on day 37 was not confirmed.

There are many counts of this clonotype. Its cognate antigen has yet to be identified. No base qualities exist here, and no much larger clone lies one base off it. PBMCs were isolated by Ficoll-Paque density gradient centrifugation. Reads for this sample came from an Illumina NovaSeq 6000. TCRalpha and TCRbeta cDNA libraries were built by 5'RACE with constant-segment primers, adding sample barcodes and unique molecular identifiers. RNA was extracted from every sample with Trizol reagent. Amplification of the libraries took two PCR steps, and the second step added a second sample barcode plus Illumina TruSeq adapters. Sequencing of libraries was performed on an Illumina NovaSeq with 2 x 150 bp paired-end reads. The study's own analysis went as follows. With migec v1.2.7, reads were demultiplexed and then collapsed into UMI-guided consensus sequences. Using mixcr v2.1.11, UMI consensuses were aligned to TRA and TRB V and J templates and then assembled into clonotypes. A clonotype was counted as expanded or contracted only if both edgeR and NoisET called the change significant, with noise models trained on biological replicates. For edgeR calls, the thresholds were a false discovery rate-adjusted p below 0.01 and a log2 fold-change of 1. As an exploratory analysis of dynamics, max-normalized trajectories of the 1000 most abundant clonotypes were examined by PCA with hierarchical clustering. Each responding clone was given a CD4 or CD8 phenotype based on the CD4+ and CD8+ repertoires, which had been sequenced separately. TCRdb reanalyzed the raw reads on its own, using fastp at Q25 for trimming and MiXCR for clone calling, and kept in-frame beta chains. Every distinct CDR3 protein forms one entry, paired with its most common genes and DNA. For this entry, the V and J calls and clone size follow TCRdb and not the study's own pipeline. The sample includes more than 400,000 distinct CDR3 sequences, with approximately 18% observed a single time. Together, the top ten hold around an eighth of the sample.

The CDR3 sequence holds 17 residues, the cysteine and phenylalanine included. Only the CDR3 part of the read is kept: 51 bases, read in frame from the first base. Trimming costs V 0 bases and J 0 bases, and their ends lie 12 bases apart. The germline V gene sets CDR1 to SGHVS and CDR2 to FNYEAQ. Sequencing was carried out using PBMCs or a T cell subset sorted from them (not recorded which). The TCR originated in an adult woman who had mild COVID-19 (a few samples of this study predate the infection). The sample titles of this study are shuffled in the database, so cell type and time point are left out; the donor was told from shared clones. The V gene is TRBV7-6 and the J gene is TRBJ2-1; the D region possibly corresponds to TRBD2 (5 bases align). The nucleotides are TGTGCCAGCAGCTTAGCGCCCGCGGGCAGCTCCTACAATGAGCAGTTCTTC. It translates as CASSLAPAGSSYNEQFF.